Shown below are 21 T cell receptor beta chains from a single sample sequenced in a study of T cell repertoires in cytomegalovirus infection (dated by TCRdb to between 2018 and 2021). Their antigens are not known. Sequencer: Illumina HiSeq 1500. TCRdb applied fastp at Q25 and MiXCR to the public reads, then kept only in-frame beta chains. When rows share a CDR3 protein, they turn into one entry using the most common DNA and genes. Recorded for this sample are 400,000 to 600,000 distinct CDR3 sequences; approximately 46% of them occurred a single time. Around 45% of the sample rests with the top ten. The treatment or condition label for this specimen denotes: in vitro stimulation with specific CMV peptide epitopes to enrich CMV-specific T cells. Sample: cultured PBMCs, taken from culture after CMV antigen stimulation. Receptors were obtained from a human donor in good health (CMV status not recorded). Some clones in this sample may be carry-over from other donors' samples.

This rearrangement joins TRBV5-1 to TRBJ1-6; 10 bases line up with TRBD1. The CDR3 runs to 14 residues. The germline V gene has CDR1 SGHRS and CDR2 YFSETQ. Trimming took 2 bases from V and 8 from J; bases not matched to a gene: 1. The CDR3 protein is CASSFGTGDSPLHF. CDR3 nucleotides: TGCGCCAGCAGCTTCGGGACAGGGGATTCACCCCTCCACTTT.

The chain is built from TRBV6-5 and TRBJ2-3, with a tentative D call TRBD2 (6 bases). The CDR3 sequence is 17 residues long. Trimming shortened V by 0 bases and J by 2 bases, and 15 bases separated the two germline ends. Germline CDR1 and CDR2: MNHEY and SVGAGI. This CDR3 reads CASSYSDGSGPTDTQYF. For the CDR3, the DNA is TGTGCCAGCAGTTACTCGGACGGGAGTGGCCCCACAGATACGCAGTATTTT.

V gene TRBV5-8 combines with J gene TRBJ1-5; no clear D gene. CDR3 length: 13 residues. Trimming cost V 2 bases and J 4 bases, with 7 bases left between them. Germline-derived CDR1 and CDR2 are SGHTS and YDEGEE. CDR3 loop: CASSLFGNQPQHF. The DNA of the CDR3 is TGTGCCAGCAGCTTATTTGGTAATCAGCCCCAGCATTTT.

V and J are TRBV5-1 and TRBJ2-5; a possible D gene is TRBD2 (5 bases). Between the trimmed V and J ends, which lost 0 bases and 5 bases, there was a span of 14 bases. CDR1 SGHRS and CDR2 YFSETQ come from the germline V gene. CDR3 size: 15 residues. The CDR3, as DNA: TGCGCCAGCAGCTTGGTCCGACGAGGGCGGGAGACCCAGTACTTC. Translation: CASSLVRRGRETQYF.

This rearrangement joins TRBV5-6 to TRBJ2-7; no firm D call. Germline values: CDR1 SGHDT, CDR2 YYEEEE. V dropped 5 bases and J dropped 0 bases, with 18 bases sitting between them. The CDR3 has 16 amino acids. CDR3 coding DNA: TGTGCCAGCAGTTTACAACCCATTCTCTACTCCTACGAGCAGTACTTC. As protein: CASSLQPILYSYEQYF.

V and J are TRBV20-1 and TRBJ1-1; D possibly corresponds to TRBD1 (6 bases). The CDR3 is made up of 13 amino acids. V shed 4 bases and J shed 3 bases, with 12 bases lying between them. The germline gives CDR1 DFQATT, CDR2 SNEGSKA (reference sequence). CDR3: CSAIRQADTEAFF. CDR3 in DNA: TGCAGTGCTATTAGACAGGCGGACACTGAAGCTTTCTTT.

This chain connects TRBV7-9 to TRBJ1-3; 10 positions match TRBD1. Germline CDR1 is SEHNR and CDR2 is FQNEAQ (reference sequence). The J segment lost 7 bases and the V segment lost 4 bases, leaving 7 bases of the junction unmatched. The length of the CDR3 is 15 residues. The CDR3 region has the DNA TGTGCCAGCAGCTCACCGGCGGGACAGGGGAACACCATATATTTT. It specifies CASSSPAGQGNTIYF.

The rearrangement links TRBV20-1 to TRBJ2-7; 7 bases are a match to TRBD1. Germline lookup yields CDR1 DFQATT and CDR2 SNEGSKA (reference sequence). This CDR3 contains 11 residues. Unmatched junction bases numbered 8, after V lost 6 bases and J lost 9 bases. The CDR3 loop is CSAIRGQGQYF. CDR3 bases: TGCAGTGCAATAAGGGGGCAGGGGCAGTACTTC.

The gene calls are TRBV7-2 and TRBJ2-1; D is ambiguous. Looked up from germline, CDR1 is SGHTA and CDR2 is FQGNSA. The CDR3 runs 17 residues. Trimming cost V 1 base and J 0 bases, with 13 bases left between them. The CDR3 loop reads CASSLGGSFGSYNEQFF. CDR3 coding DNA: TGTGCCAGCAGCTTAGGGGGTAGCTTTGGCTCCTACAATGAGCAGTTCTTC.

The chain is built from TRBV19 and TRBJ1-3; 7 positions agree with TRBD1. Unmatched junction bases numbered 6, after V lost 5 bases and J lost 2 bases. The CDR3 is 15 residues long. CDR1 LNHDA and CDR2 SQIVND come from the germline V gene (reference sequence). This CDR3 reads CASSSGTAAGNTIYF. The DNA of the CDR3 is TGTGCCAGTAGTTCCGGGACAGCGGCTGGAAACACCATATATTTT.

This clonotype has more than one count but fewer than ten. The J gene is TRBJ1-4, the V gene TRBV5-4; 9 bases map to TRBD1. Germline V gives CDR1 SGHNT, CDR2 YYREEE (reference sequence). V shed 3 bases, J shed 8 bases, and the junction held 8 bases outside the gene matches. The CDR3 has 15 amino acids. This CDR3 reads CASSSHRGPEEKLFF. CDR3 bases: TGTGCCAGCAGCTCCCACAGGGGGCCAGAGGAAAAACTGTTTTTT.

This chain links TRBV7-9 with TRBJ1-1; 7 bases align to TRBD1. The CDR3 spans 14 residues. Germline-derived CDR1 and CDR2 are SEHNR and FQNEAQ (reference sequence). V shed 1 base and J 5 bases; nucleotides not matched to a gene: 4. This chain's CDR3 is CASSLVGGLTEAFF. The DNA for the CDR3 is TGTGCCAGCAGCTTAGTAGGGGGCTTGACTGAAGCTTTCTTT. The full variable domain, completed using reference TRBV7-9 and TRBJ1-1, is DTGVSQNPRHKITKRGQNVTFRCDPISEHNRLYWYRQTLGQGPEFLTYFQNEAQLEKSRLLSDRFSAERPKGSFSTLEIQRTEQGDSAMYLCASSLVGGLTEAFFGQGTRLTVV.

The rearrangement uses TRBV5-4 and TRBJ2-5, with 9 bases identical to TRBD2. V shed 0 bases, J shed 2 bases, and the junction held 8 bases outside the gene matches. The CDR3 runs to 17 residues. Germline assignment: CDR1 SGHNT and CDR2 YYREEE (reference sequence). The DNA of the CDR3 is TGTGCCAGCAGCTTGGCCGGGTCGACTAGCGGACAAGAGACCCAGTACTTC. Amino acid sequence: CASSLAGSTSGQETQYF. Looking up the rest from reference TRBV5-4 and TRBJ2-5 gives the full variable domain: ETGVTQSPTHLIKTRGQQVTLRCSSQSGHNTVSWYQQALGQGPQFIFQYYREEENGRGNFPPRFSGLQFPNYSSELNVNALELDDSALYLCASSLAGSTSGQETQYFGPGTRLLVL.

This chain joins TRBV10-3 and TRBJ2-1; 9 bases line up with TRBD1. V dropped 10 bases and J dropped 6; count of bases not matched to a gene: 16. The CDR3 covers 16 residues. Germline V gives CDR1 ENHRY, CDR2 SYGVKD. CDR3 DNA sequence: TGTGCCAGCGGGACAGGGCGGTCAGGCCCTTCCAATGAGCAGTTCTTC. This gives the protein CASGTGRSGPSNEQFF.

The V call is TRBV6-5, the J call TRBJ2-7; 8 bases map to TRBD1. V lost 7 bases to trimming and J lost 3 bases; unmatched junction nucleotides: 8. CDR1 MNHEY and CDR2 SVGAGI come from the germline V gene. CDR3 size: 14 residues. CDR3 DNA: TGTGCCAGCAATTGGGGACAGGCTCACTACGAGCAGTACTTC. Translating gives CASNWGQAHYEQYF.

A few counts support this clonotype. The rearrangement links TRBV7-8 to TRBJ1-5; no clear D gene. This CDR3 has 16 amino acids. V lost 0 bases to trimming and J lost 0 bases, with 9 bases between them. Germline CDR1 reads SGHVS; CDR2 reads FQNEAQ. CDR3 in DNA: TGTGCCAGCAGCTTAGCGAGTCGAAATAGCAATCAGCCCCAGCATTTT. As protein: CASSLASRNSNQPQHF.

V gene TRBV24-1 combines with J gene TRBJ2-1, with 8 nucleotides matching TRBD2. The germline gives CDR1 KGHDR, CDR2 SFDVKD. V was pared by 1 base and J by 7 bases, with 8 bases of the junction left unmatched. The CDR3 totals 16 residues. CDR3 bases: TGTGCCACCAGTGATTTCGGGGGGGGCAGTCCGAATGAGCAGTTCTTC. Translation gives CATSDFGGGSPNEQFF.

This chain links TRBV5-1 with TRBJ2-5, with no clear D. Deletions cut 3 bases from V and 1 base from J, with 13 bases between. The CDR3 sequence is 15 residues long. CDR1 and CDR2 (germline): SGHRS, YFSETQ. In DNA form, the CDR3 reads TGCGCCAGCAGCTCTGGTTGGGGTCCCCAAGAGACCCAGTACTTC. It encodes CASSSGWGPQETQYF.

The V call is TRBV2, the J call TRBJ2-7; 13 bases line up with TRBD2. The CDR3 runs 14 residues. Germline V gene sequence: CDR1 SNHLY, CDR2 FYNNEI. V lost 6 bases to trimming and J lost 3 bases; unmatched junction nucleotides: 2. The CDR3 loop reads CASRGTSGVYEQYF. DNA for the CDR3: TGTGCCAGCAGGGGGACTAGCGGGGTCTACGAGCAGTACTTC.

The V and J genes are TRBV28 and TRBJ1-3, with TRBD1 matching 7 bases. The ends lost 6 bases at V and 2 bases at J; junction bases unmatched: 10. CDR3 size: 16 residues. The V gene's germline CDR1 is MDHEN and CDR2 SYDVKM. The CDR3, as DNA: TGTGCCAGCAGAGCTGCCTTTGGACAGGCTGGAAACACCATATATTTT. Its protein is CASRAAFGQAGNTIYF.

The J gene is TRBJ2-3, the V gene TRBV18; 7 bases are a match to TRBD1. The CDR3 consists of 16 residues. The germline V gene has CDR1 KGHSH and CDR2 LQKENI. With V trimmed by 3 bases and J by 5 bases, 11 bases remained unmatched. The DNA of the CDR3 is TGTGCCAGCTCACCCGACGGGACAGCACCCGGAGATACGCAGTATTTT. It yields the protein CASSPDGTAPGDTQYF. The full variable domain, completed using reference TRBV18 and TRBJ2-3, is NAGVMQNPRHLVRRRGQEARLRCSPMKGHSHVYWYRQLPEEGLKFMVYLQKENIIDESGMPKERFSAEFPKEGPSILRIQQVVRGDSAAYFCASSPDGTAPGDTQYFGPGTRLTVL.